What follows are 14 T cell receptor beta chains derived from one specimen sequenced in a study of control samples from healthy donors and cancer patients. Method: immunoSEQ multiplex PCR; TCRdb's copy keeps in-frame clones and lacks some. The sample lists 130,000 or so clones, approximately 90% occurring once. Source material: blood. The receptors derive from a woman between 50 and 59 years old in good health.

The rearrangement joins TRBV6-5 to TRBJ2-2, with unresolved D. The germline V gene encodes CDR1 MNHEY and CDR2 SVGAGI. V lost 2 bases to trimming and J lost 3 bases, with 13 bases between them. The CDR3 is 16 amino acids. The CDR3 spells CASSYELSTHTGELFF. In DNA form, the CDR3 reads TGTGCCAGCAGTTACGAACTCTCTACCCACACCGGGGAGCTGTTTTTT.

The J gene is TRBJ1-4, the V gene TRBV6-5; D is perhaps TRBD1 (6 bases). CDR1 and CDR2 (germline): MNHEY, SVGAGI. The CDR3 contains 13 residues. Trimming left V 5 bases short and J 11 bases short, with 15 bases between. The CDR3 reads CASSSRDKSKLFF. CDR3 sequence (DNA): TGTGCCAGCAGTAGCCGGGACAAGTCTAAACTGTTTTTT.

The chain links TRBV5-6 to TRBJ1-1; 10 positions agree with TRBD1. V shed 3 bases, J shed 5 bases, and the junction held 1 base outside the gene matches. The CDR3 has 13 residues. Germline V gene lookup returns CDR1 SGHDT and CDR2 YYEEEE. CDR3 in DNA: TGTGCCAGCAGCTGGGACAGGGGTACTGAAGCTTTCTTT. Amino acids: CASSWDRGTEAFF.

V usage is TRBV18 and J usage is TRBJ1-1, with D uncertain. The CDR3 has 12 amino acids. Trimming took off 6 bases at V and 7 bases at J, with 12 bases between the two ends. Looked up from germline, CDR1 is KGHSH and CDR2 is LQKENI. The CDR3 is CASSQYGLEAFF. DNA of the CDR3: TGTGCCAGCTCGCAGTATGGGCTTGAAGCTTTCTTT. The full variable domain, with the rest looked up from reference TRBV18 and TRBJ1-1, is NAGVMQNPRHLVRRRGQEARLRCSPMKGHSHVYWYRQLPEEGLKFMVYLQKENIIDESGMPKERFSAEFPKEGPSILRIQQVVRGDSAAYFCASSQYGLEAFFGQGTRLTVV.

This clone was found once. The genes are TRBV6-2 or TRBV6-3 and TRBJ2-7; unclear D gene. The germline V gene has CDR1 MNHEY and CDR2 SVGEGT. Trimming removed 0 bases from V and 6 bases from J, with 12 bases in between. The CDR3 sequence is 14 residues long. The chain's CDR3 is CASSYSKFSGEQYF. The DNA for the CDR3 is TGTGCCAGCAGTTACTCTAAGTTCTCTGGCGAGCAGTACTTC.

The rearrangement uses TRBV5-1 and TRBJ1-4; no clear D. Per the germline V gene, CDR1 is SGHRS and CDR2 is YFSETQ. V was pared by 6 bases and J by 0 bases, with 12 bases between. This CDR3 is built from 15 residues. The CDR3 nucleotides are TGCGCCAGCACACGGACGGATCCAACTAATGAAAAACTGTTTTTT. It is translated as CASTRTDPTNEKLFF.

J is TRBJ2-1 and V is TRBV5-8; 7 bases are a match to TRBD1. The trim removed 3 bases at V and 8 bases at J, leaving 8 bases unmatched. In germline, CDR1 is SGHTS, CDR2 YDEGEE. The CDR3 extends over 14 amino acids. CDR3 nucleotide sequence: TGTGCCAGCAGCTCTGGACAGGTCTGGGATGAGCAGTTCTTC. It translates to CASSSGQVWDEQFF.

The chain combines TRBV12-5 with TRBJ1-1; 7 bases map to TRBD1. The CDR3 sequence is 14 residues long. Germline values: CDR1 LGHNT, CDR2 FRNRAP. The trim removed 7 bases at V and 4 bases at J, leaving 9 bases unmatched. This CDR3 reads CASALGGGLTEAFF. The DNA of the CDR3 is TGTGCTAGTGCCCTAGGAGGGGGCCTCACTGAAGCTTTCTTT.

The genes are TRBV3-1 (or the pseudogene TRBV3-2) and TRBJ2-7; D tentatively reads TRBD1 or TRBD2 (6 bases each). Trimming cost V 2 bases and J 5 bases, with 13 bases left between them. Germline-derived CDR1 and CDR2 are LGHDT and YNNKEL (reference sequence). CDR3 length: 14 amino acids. In DNA form, the CDR3 reads TGTGCCAGCAGCCAACAAACTAGGGGGGACGAGCAGTACTTC. It yields the protein CASSQQTRGDEQYF.

J is TRBJ1-1 and V is TRBV28; D is unresolved. The V gene lost 2 bases and the J gene lost 3 bases, with 10 bases spanning the gap. The CDR3 contains 14 residues. Germline-derived CDR1 and CDR2 are MDHEN and SYDVKM. The DNA for the CDR3 is TGTGCCAGCAGTTTAGGGCCCCGAGACACTGAAGCTTTCTTT. Translation: CASSLGPRDTEAFF.

The chain recombines TRBV18 with TRBJ2-1; tentatively, D is TRBD2 (6 bases). Germline V gives CDR1 KGHSH, CDR2 LQKENI. Trimming stripped 5 bases from V and 8 bases from J, with 16 bases between. This CDR3 is 14 amino acids long. The CDR3 DNA is TGTGCCAGCTCAAAAACAGCGGGCGTCGATGAGCAGTTCTTC. This codes for CASSKTAGVDEQFF.

The chain employs TRBV30 and TRBJ1-1; 9 positions match TRBD1. In germline, CDR1 is GTSNPN, CDR2 SVGIG (reference sequence). The CDR3 sequence is 16 residues long. The J segment lost 6 bases and the V segment lost 3 bases, leaving 14 bases of the junction unmatched. Here the CDR3 reads CAWRNSFGTGSPEAFF. DNA of the CDR3: TGTGCCTGGAGGAATAGTTTTGGGACAGGGTCCCCTGAAGCTTTCTTT.

The CDR3 DNA is TGTGCCAGCAGCTTAGCGACAGGGGGCCGCAACACTGAAGCTTTCTTT. Translation: CASSLATGGRNTEAFF. The chain combines TRBV7-2 with TRBJ1-1; 10 nucleotides line up with TRBD1. J gave up 2 bases and V 0 bases, and 3 bases lay outside the gene matches. The CDR3 has 16 amino acids. Germline V CDR1 and CDR2: SGHTA, FQGNSA.

In its sample, this clone was seen once. In DNA form, the CDR3 reads TGTGCCAGCAGTTTAACCGGGGCACCCAATCAGCCCCAGCATTTT. It codes for CASSLTGAPNQPQHF. The chain joins TRBV28 to TRBJ1-5, with a possible D match to TRBD1 (5 bases). The V end lost 2 bases, the J end lost 3 bases, and 11 bases lay between the germline ends. Per the germline V gene, CDR1 is MDHEN and CDR2 is SYDVKM. The CDR3 extends over 15 amino acids.